These 14 T cell receptor beta chains were all obtained from the same sample, sequenced in a study of blood T cells in healthy people across ages. Sample-barcoded 5' priming and a J-beta primer mix drove a second PCR of roughly 7 to 11 cycles. TCRdb reprocessed the 5' RACE reads with MiXCR, giving one entry per CDR3 protein. In the table there are some 1.4 million distinct CDR3 sequences, about 43% of which are singletons. The source material was blood. All receptors come from a young woman in good health.

This clonotype has more than one count but fewer than ten. CDR3 protein: CASSLQGEAPQHF. The CDR3 nucleotides read TGTGCCAGCAGCCTACAGGGGGAAGCGCCCCAGCATTTT. V and J are TRBV7-9 and TRBJ1-5; 8 bases are shared with TRBD1. V lost 5 bases and J lost 9; bases outside the gene matches: 6. The CDR3 consists of 13 residues. Germline values: CDR1 SEHNR, CDR2 FQNEAQ (reference sequence).

This clonotype was counted between two and nine times. The chain couples TRBV4-1 to TRBJ1-6; D remains unclear. This CDR3 region has 14 residues. Germline V CDR1 and CDR2: MGHRA, YSYEKL. V lost 3 bases and J lost 6, with 9 bases in between. CDR3 sequence (DNA): TGCGCCAGCAGCCAGGGGTACAGTAATTCACCCCTCCACTTT. Amino acids: CASSQGYSNSPLHF.

The DNA of the CDR3 is TGCGCCAGCAGCTTGGGGGAGTTTTCTTCCGAGCAGTACTTC. This codes for CASSLGEFSSEQYF. The genes are TRBV5-1 and TRBJ2-5, with a possible D match to TRBD2 (5 bases). The DNA end is a closer match to TRBJ2-7, so the J assignment may be wrong. Germline CDR1 reads SGHRS; CDR2 reads YFSETQ. The CDR3 has 14 residues.

J is TRBJ2-5 and V is TRBV20-1, with D possibly matching TRBD2 (6 bases). The CDR3 totals 13 residues. V was trimmed by 3 bases and J by 0 bases, leaving 8 bases between them. CDR1 is DFQATT, CDR2 SNEGSKA, per germline (reference sequence). Written as DNA, the CDR3 is TGCAGTGCTAGTCGGGGGTACCAAGAGACCCAGTACTTC. This codes for CSASRGYQETQYF.

J is TRBJ1-2 and V is TRBV25-1; D is undetermined. The length of the CDR3 is 15 residues. The V end lost 11 bases, the J end lost 8 bases, and 27 bases lay between the germline ends. Germline CDR1 and CDR2: MGHDK and SYGVNS. The CDR3 is CASDGLCIAFMGYTF. As DNA, the CDR3 is TGTGCCTCGGACGGCTTGTGTATCGCCTTTATGGGCTACACCTTC.

The chain joins TRBV28 to TRBJ2-7; D call uncertain. CDR1 and CDR2 from the germline V gene are MDHEN and SYDVKM. The CDR3 extends over 14 amino acids. Deletions cut 2 bases from V and 0 bases from J, with 8 bases between. The CDR3 is CASSLGVGSYEQYF. In nucleotides, the CDR3 is TGTGCCAGCAGTTTAGGGGTCGGCTCCTACGAGCAGTACTTC.

The gene calls are TRBV10-3 and TRBJ2-7, with TRBD2 matching over 10 bases. From germline, CDR1 is ENHRY and CDR2 SYGVKD. V lost 8 bases, J lost 7 bases, and 17 bases stayed unmatched. This CDR3 contains 16 residues. CDR3 in amino acids: CAIGTLSGRAWDEQYF. CDR3 nucleotides: TGTGCCATCGGAACCCTAAGCGGGAGGGCCTGGGATGAGCAGTACTTC.

With respect to this clonotype: The junction and the germline gene differ at one end; a read error may be behind it. The CDR3 DNA sequence: TGTGCTAGCAGCTTAGCGGGACAGGGGTTGAATGAGCAGTTCTTC. It encodes CASSLAGQGLNEQFF. This chain connects TRBV7-7 to TRBJ2-1, with 10 bases matching TRBD1. There are 15 residues in the CDR3. Germline CDR1 SSHAT, CDR2 FNYEAQ (reference sequence). The variable domain in full, with the rest retrieved from reference TRBV7-7 and TRBJ2-1, is GAGVSQSPRYKVTKRGQDVTLRCDPISSHATLYWYQQALGQGPEFLTYFNYEAQPDKSGLPSDRFSAERPEGSISTLTIQRTEQRDSAMYRCASSLAGQGLNEQFFGPGTRLTVL.

Regarding this clonotype: The junction and the germline gene differ at one end; a read error may be behind it. This chain joins TRBV7-2 and TRBJ1-1; D is ambiguous. Germline V lookup: CDR1 SGHTA, CDR2 FQGNSA. This CDR3 is 14 amino acids long. The CDR3 region has the DNA TGTGCCAGCAGGATAGGGAATTTGAACGCTGAAGCTTTCTTT. Its protein is CASRIGNLNAEAFF.

The chain uses TRBV6-5 and TRBJ1-6; D might be TRBD1 (6 bases). V dropped 0 bases and J dropped 8 bases, with 11 bases sitting between them. Per the germline V gene, CDR1 is MNHEY and CDR2 is SVGAGI. CDR3 size: 15 residues. The CDR3 DNA sequence: TGTGCCAGCAGTTACTCTGGGGGGCGCGATTCACCCCTCCACTTT. Amino acids: CASSYSGGRDSPLHF.

Turning to this clonotype: One junction end does not reproduce the germline sequence, and a read error may be involved. The chain joins TRBV4-1 to TRBJ1-5; 8 nucleotides align to TRBD1. Germline loops: CDR1 MGHRA, CDR2 YSYEKL. The CDR3 consists of 15 residues. The CDR3 loop is CVSSQDRGYDQPQHF. In nucleotides, the CDR3 is TGCGTCAGCAGCCAAGACAGGGGTTACGATCAGCCCCAGCATTTT.

V gene TRBV10-2 combines with J gene TRBJ2-3; 11 bases match TRBD2. Germline CDR1 WSHSY, CDR2 SAAADI. Trimming removed 6 bases from V and 1 base from J; junction bases left unmatched: 6. The CDR3 extends over 16 amino acids. The DNA of the CDR3 is TGCGCCAGCAGATCCGGGACTAGCGGTCGCACAGATACGCAGTATTTT. It codes for CASRSGTSGRTDTQYF.

This chain connects TRBV5-1 to TRBJ1-1, with 8 bases matching TRBD1. From germline, CDR1 is SGHRS and CDR2 YFSETQ. The ends lost 6 bases at V and 5 bases at J; junction bases unmatched: 6. This CDR3 is built from 13 residues. In DNA form, the CDR3 reads TGCGCCAGCAAGGTGACAGGGGAAACTGAAGCTTTCTTT. It specifies CASKVTGETEAFF.

The chain joins TRBV12-3 or TRBV12-4 to TRBJ1-4, with 9 bases aligning to TRBD1. V shed 6 bases and J 8 bases; nucleotides not matched to a gene: 7. The CDR3 is 14 amino acids. CDR3 residues: CASRRGQGGEKLFF. For the CDR3, the DNA is TGTGCCAGCAGGCGGGGACAGGGAGGAGAAAAACTGTTTTTT.